Presented here are 20 T cell receptor beta chains from one specimen sequenced in a study of identifying expanded T cells in peripheral blood. The repertoire was sequenced with immunoSEQ multiplex PCR; TCRdb's copy has only in-frame clones and lacks some. The data show around 130,000 clones, 70% to 90% seen once. Source material: blood. The receptor source for this set is a person aged 18 to 75 in good health.

The chain uses TRBV29-1 and TRBJ2-6; 12 nucleotides align to TRBD1. Germline-derived CDR1 and CDR2 are SQVTM and ANQGSEA. The CDR3 contains 16 residues. Losses at the gene ends were 6 bases for V and 2 bases for J; bases not matched to a gene: 5. The CDR3 here is CSVEGTGGTGANVLTF. The CDR3 DNA reads TGCAGCGTAGAGGGGACAGGGGGCACTGGGGCCAACGTCCTGACTTTC.

This clone was seen only once. This chain connects TRBV6-5 to TRBJ2-2; D not resolved. The CDR3 is 12 amino acids. Germline CDR1 is MNHEY and CDR2 is SVGAGI. The V end lost 6 bases, the J end lost 7 bases, and 9 bases lay between the germline ends. CDR3 DNA: TGTGCCAGCAGACCCTTAATCGGGGAGCTGTTTTTT. Translation: CASRPLIGELFF.

The J gene is TRBJ1-1, the V gene TRBV28; 10 nucleotides line up with TRBD1. This CDR3 has 15 residues. The germline V gene has CDR1 MDHEN and CDR2 SYDVKM. J was trimmed by 4 bases and V by 3 bases; bases with no gene match: 5. CDR3 sequence reads: CASSFDRGLGTEAFF. The CDR3 DNA reads as TGTGCCAGCAGTTTCGACAGGGGGCTCGGCACTGAAGCTTTCTTT.

The chain couples TRBV5-6 to TRBJ2-7; 9 nucleotides match TRBD2. Germline CDR1 and CDR2: SGHDT and YYEEEE. This CDR3 has 13 amino acids. The junction had 8 bases not matched to a gene; V was cut back by 4 bases and J by 9 bases. The CDR3 sequence is CASSLRVAGAQYF. The CDR3 DNA follows: TGTGCCAGCAGCCTACGAGTAGCGGGAGCGCAGTACTTC.

This chain joins TRBV19 and TRBJ1-3; TRBD1 is a possible D gene (5 bases). The CDR3 contains 14 residues. V was pared by 5 bases and J by 4 bases, with 12 bases between. Germline V gene lookup returns CDR1 LNHDA and CDR2 SQIVND (reference sequence). The CDR3 coding sequence is TGTGCCAGTAGTTTGGCGGGGCTCGGAAACACCATATATTTT. Translation gives CASSLAGLGNTIYF.

The chain combines TRBV29-1 with TRBJ2-2; D possibly corresponds to TRBD2 (5 bases). V was cut by 3 bases and J by 6 bases, with 11 bases left in between. CDR1 is SQVTM and CDR2 is ANQGSEA in the germline V gene. The CDR3 has 13 amino acids. The CDR3 spells CSVDGGPAGELFF. CDR3 nucleotide sequence: TGCAGCGTTGACGGAGGTCCGGCCGGGGAGCTGTTTTTT.

CDR3 in amino acids: CAISAGDGGFNQPQHF. In nucleotides, the CDR3 is TGTGCCATCAGTGCAGGGGACGGCGGCTTTAATCAGCCCCAGCATTTT. The genes are TRBV10-3 and TRBJ1-5, with D perhaps matching TRBD1 (6 bases). With 4 bases removed from V and 4 bases from J, the gap between germline ends came to 17 bases. There are 16 residues in the CDR3. Germline V gene lookup returns CDR1 ENHRY and CDR2 SYGVKD.

Only one count was recorded for this clone. The chain has TRBV7-8 and TRBJ2-1, with D possibly TRBD2 on 6 matching bases. This CDR3 comprises 11 residues. Germline CDR1 is SGHVS and CDR2 is FQNEAQ. V lost 8 bases and J 7 bases, leaving 9 bases between the germline ends. The CDR3 protein is CASGRGNEQFF. The CDR3 nucleotides are TGTGCCAGCGGCCGGGGGAATGAGCAGTTCTTC.

V and J are TRBV2 and TRBJ2-2; D not resolved. Trimming cost V 6 bases and J 4 bases, with 12 bases left between them. CDR1 SNHLY and CDR2 FYNNEI come from the germline V gene. CDR3 length equals 14 residues. The CDR3 loop reads CASRDGPGTGELFF. As DNA, the CDR3 is TGTGCCAGCAGAGACGGACCGGGCACCGGGGAGCTGTTTTTT.

The rearrangement links TRBV19 to TRBJ2-3; 8 nucleotides agree with TRBD1. Germline-derived CDR1 and CDR2 are LNHDA and SQIVND (reference sequence). V lost 1 base and J lost 1; bases outside the gene matches: 10. The CDR3 runs 18 residues. The CDR3 here is CASSIVQGAALGTDTQYF. The CDR3 DNA reads as TGTGCCAGTAGTATAGTCCAGGGGGCTGCCTTAGGCACAGATACGCAGTATTTT.

This sequence joins TRBV5-1 and TRBJ2-5, with D unclear. Trimming took 4 bases from V and 5 from J, leaving 12 bases between them. CDR1 and CDR2 (germline): SGHRS, YFSETQ. CDR3 size: 13 residues. The CDR3 bases are TGCGCCAGCAGCCAGGATTCACTCGAGACCCAGTACTTC. It yields the protein CASSQDSLETQYF.

The chain has TRBV6-6 and TRBJ2-4, with D possibly being TRBD2 (6 bases). The germline V and J ends were trimmed by 8 bases and 4 bases, with 18 bases remaining between them. The germline V gene encodes CDR1 MNHNY and CDR2 SVGAGI (reference sequence). CDR3 size: 15 residues. Here the CDR3 DNA reads TGTGCCAGCTGTTTTTGGGCTAGCGCTAAAAACATTCAGTACTTC. This encodes CASCFWASAKNIQYF.

The chain uses TRBV6-1 and TRBJ2-5, with D perhaps TRBD1 (5 bases). The V end lost 3 bases, the J end lost 5 bases, and 16 bases lay between the germline ends. The CDR3 is made up of 15 amino acids. Germline V gene sequence: CDR1 MNHNS, CDR2 SASEGT. CDR3 residues: CASSEGQGLGETQYF. CDR3 coding DNA: TGTGCCAGCAGTGAGGGGCAGGGATTGGGGGAGACCCAGTACTTC.

V and J are TRBV18 and TRBJ1-1; possible D gene TRBD1, 6 bases. The V end lost 4 bases, the J end lost 7 bases, and 19 bases lay between the germline ends. This CDR3 contains 15 residues. CDR1 KGHSH and CDR2 LQKENI come from the germline V gene. This chain's CDR3 is CASSLPSQGRNEAFF. The CDR3 nucleotides are TGTGCCAGCTCACTTCCGAGTCAGGGGCGGAATGAAGCTTTCTTT.

V and J are TRBV11-3 and TRBJ1-1; the D gene is possibly TRBD1 (6 bases). The CDR3 length is 14 residues. CDR1 is SGHNT, CDR2 YENEEA, per germline. Trimming took off 5 bases at V and 3 bases at J, with 13 bases between the two ends. CDR3 in DNA: TGTGCCAGCAGCGGCAGGGGTTTGGACACTGAAGCTTTCTTT. Protein sequence: CASSGRGLDTEAFF. The full variable domain, with the rest looked up from reference TRBV11-3 and TRBJ1-1, is EAGVVQSPRYKIIEKKQPVAFWCNPISGHNTLYWYLQNLGQGPELLIRYENEEAVDDSQLPKDRFSAERLKGVDSTLKIQPAELGDSAVYLCASSGRGLDTEAFFGQGTRLTVV.

DNA of the CDR3: TGCGCCAGCAGCCCCGCCGGGGGGGGACTCCAAGAGACCCAGTACTTC. Translating it yields CASSPAGGGLQETQYF. The rearrangement uses TRBV5-1 and TRBJ2-5; 8 positions match TRBD2. The CDR3 totals 16 residues. CDR1 is SGHRS and CDR2 is YFSETQ in the germline V gene. Germline trimming cut 4 bases from V and 1 base from J; bases unmatched to any gene: 9.

The CDR3 loop reads CASSHLGTSGAYNEQFF. CDR3 nucleotides: TGTGCCAGCAGCCATTTAGGGACTAGCGGAGCCTACAATGAGCAGTTCTTC. The V call is TRBV11-3, the J call TRBJ2-1, with 11 positions matching TRBD2. This CDR3 is 17 amino acids long. CDR1 is SGHNT, CDR2 YENEEA, per germline. Trimming at V came to 5 bases and at J to 2 bases, leaving 8 bases not matched to a gene.

The chain couples TRBV11-1 to TRBJ1-1, with D unclear. The germline V gene has CDR1 SGHAT and CDR2 FQDESV (reference sequence). V lost 7 bases, J lost 4 bases, and 13 bases lay in between. This CDR3 contains 13 residues. The CDR3 spells CASTVGYGTEAFF. CDR3 bases: TGTGCCAGCACTGTCGGATACGGCACTGAAGCTTTCTTT.

The chain is built from TRBV4-1 and TRBJ2-7, with 9 bases identical to TRBD1. The CDR3 has 15 residues. Losses at the gene ends were 3 bases for V and 2 bases for J; bases not matched to a gene: 5. Germline CDR1 is MGHRA and CDR2 is YSYEKL. CDR3 nucleotide sequence: TGCGCCAGCAGCCACTTGACAGGGGGGGCCTACGAGCAGTACTTC. Protein product: CASSHLTGGAYEQYF.

J is TRBJ2-7 and V is TRBV11-2; D possibly corresponds to TRBD2 (7 bases). The CDR3 has 16 residues. Germline loops: CDR1 SGHAT, CDR2 FQNNGV. Between the trimmed V and J ends, which lost 4 bases and 4 bases, there was a span of 20 bases. The CDR3 is CASSSGPGGGGYEQYF. CDR3 nucleotides: TGTGCCAGCAGCTCGGGACCGGGGGGCGGTGGTTACGAGCAGTACTTC.